Listed below are T cell receptor beta chains from one sample, sequenced in a study of blood T cell repertoires in COVID-19. The protocol was immunoSEQ multiplex PCR, while the TCRdb copy is restricted to in-frame clones and leaves out a portion. This sample yields roughly 220,000 clones, of which roughly 79% are seen a single time; around 7.5% belongs to the top ten. The sequencing input was peripheral blood. Receptors originate from a woman of 80 years or more with COVID-19, enrolled during active disease. The CDR3 runs from the conserved cysteine through the conserved F or W. Each record gives: J gene, D gene, V gene, clone size, CDR3 DNA, CDR3 protein. The D gene is left open where the match is weak. For some rows the clone size is stated as once, few or many, or as a class when expanded; others skip it.

TRBJ1-1	TRBD1	TRBV19	.	TGTGCCAGTAGCACAGGGGAACCTGAAGCTTTCTTT	CASSTGEPEAFF
TRBJ1-6	.	TRBV28	.	TGTGCCAGCAGTTTCTCCGACGGACTAAATTCACCCCTCCACTTT	CASSFSDGLNSPLHF
TRBJ2-1	.	TRBV7-3	.	TGTGCCAGCAGTCCTTTAGCTTACAATGAGCAGTTCTTC	CASSPLAYNEQFF
TRBJ2-3	.	TRBV6-2/TRBV6-3	once	TGTGCCAGCAGTTACTCGAAAAGTGCGGGCACAGATACGCAGTATTTT	CASSYSKSAGTDTQYF
TRBJ1-1	.	TRBV9	once	TGTGCCAGCAGCCCCCAAGGAGGGTTCGGCACTGAAGCTTTCTTT	CASSPQGGFGTEAFF
TRBJ1-5	.	TRBV19	.	TGTGCCAGTAGGCGGGACGCCGGTGTCGGTCAGCCCCAGCATTTT	CASRRDAGVGQPQHF
TRBJ1-6	.	TRBV7-9	.	TGTGCCAGCAGCAAAGAGGGGGGGGATAATTCACCCCTCCACTTT	CASSKEGGDNSPLHF
TRBJ1-2	.	TRBV5-1	once	TGCGCCAGCAGCTTGGAGGGGACTCGGGGCTACACCTTC	CASSLEGTRGYTF
TRBJ1-6	.	TRBV19	.	TGTGCCAGTCGAAGGACACTCGCTACTTCCTTGACCTCACCCCTCCACTTT	CASRRTLATSLTSPLHF
TRBJ1-1	TRBD1	TRBV29-1	.	TGCAGCGTTCGTCCTTTGACAGGGGGCGGTTTCACTGAAGCTTTCTTT	CSVRPLTGGGFTEAFF
TRBJ2-6	.	TRBV5-1	once	TGCGCCAGCAGGGAGGGGAACTCTGGGGCCAACGTCCTGACTTTC	CASREGNSGANVLTF
TRBJ1-1	.	TRBV5-1	.	TGCGCCAGCAACCAGGGTGGGAACACTGAAGCTTTCTTT	CASNQGGNTEAFF
TRBJ2-5	.	TRBV12-3/TRBV12-4	.	TGTGCCAGCAGACAGAACCAAGAGACCCAGTACTTC	CASRQNQETQYF
TRBJ2-7	.	TRBV28	once	TGTGCCAGCAGTTTACAGGACAGACTGTCCTACGAGCAGTACTTC	CASSLQDRLSYEQYF
TRBJ1-5	TRBD1	TRBV7-8	.	TGTGCCAGCAGCTTAGCGGCGGGACAGGCAAGCAATCAGCCCCAGCATTTT	CASSLAAGQASNQPQHF
TRBJ1-3	.	TRBV4-1	.	TGCGCCAGCAGCCAAGTTAGAGACTCTGGAAACACCATATATTTT	CASSQVRDSGNTIYF
TRBJ1-1	.	TRBV5-6	.	TGTGCCAGCAGCTTGTCAGGGGTACTGGCTTTCTTT	CASSLSGVLAFF
TRBJ2-3	TRBD2	TRBV5-3	.	TGTGCCAGAAGCGCCAGTGTCGCGGGAGGGACAGATACGCAGTATTTT	CARSASVAGGTDTQYF
TRBJ2-5	TRBD2	TRBV7-3	.	TGTGCCAGCAGCTTAACGGGACTAGTGCAAGAGACCCAGTACTTC	CASSLTGLVQETQYF
TRBJ1-1	.	TRBV7-2	few	TGTGCCAGCAGCCCTAGACAGCTTGAAGCTTTCTTT	CASSPRQLEAFF
TRBJ1-5	TRBD1	TRBV19	.	TGTGCCGCAGGGGGTTCAATAAGCAATCAGCCCCAGCATTTT	CAAGGSISNQPQHF
TRBJ2-3	TRBD2	TRBV16	.	TGTGCCAGCAGCCAGCAAGCGGGAGGGCAAGATACGCAGTATTTT	CASSQQAGGQDTQYF
TRBJ1-1	.	TRBV2	.	TGTGCCAGCAGTATATCCCCTGTCACTGAAGCTTTCTTT	CASSISPVTEAFF
TRBJ1-3	TRBD1	TRBV2	few	TGTGCCAGCAGTGAAGTGGGACAGGGAGGCAGAAACACCATATATTTT	CASSEVGQGGRNTIYF
TRBJ2-7	TRBD2	TRBV13	.	TGTGCCAGCAGCTCCCGCGGGAGGGCCCTCGAGCAGTACTTC	CASSSRGRALEQYF
TRBJ2-3	TRBD1	TRBV5-1	.	TGCGCCAGCAGCGTGGACAGGGGGGGAGATACGCAGTATTTT	CASSVDRGGDTQYF
TRBJ2-5	.	TRBV29-1	.	TGCAGCGGACTAACAGGGAGGGCCCAGTACTTC	CSGLTGRAQYF
TRBJ2-1	.	TRBV24-1	.	TGTGCCACCAGTGAGGCCGAGGTGCTTAGCTCCTACAATGAGCAGTTCTTC	CATSEAEVLSSYNEQFF
TRBJ2-1	.	TRBV6-1	.	TGTGCCAGCAGTGAAGTTCAGGGCCCCTACAATGAGCAGTTCTTC	CASSEVQGPYNEQFF
TRBJ2-4	TRBD1	TRBV2	once	TGTGCCAGCAATGAACAGGGGGAAGTTGCCAAAAACATTCAGTACTTC	CASNEQGEVAKNIQYF
TRBJ2-5	TRBD2	TRBV7-2	.	TGTGCCAGCAGCTTAGACGGGAGGGGATACCAAGAGACCCAGTACTTC	CASSLDGRGYQETQYF
TRBJ1-1	TRBD1	TRBV28	.	TGTGCCAGCAGCGCCGGGACAGGGGTTACTGAAGCTTTCTTT	CASSAGTGVTEAFF
TRBJ1-6	TRBD1	TRBV19	.	TGTGCCAGTAGGGTGGACAGGGCCGAAAATTCACCCCTCCACTTT	CASRVDRAENSPLHF
TRBJ1-2	.	TRBV2	.	TGTGCCAGCAGTGTCATACAGGGAACGGATGGCTACACCTTC	CASSVIQGTDGYTF
TRBJ2-2	TRBD1	TRBV19	.	TGTGCCAGTCTCGACGGGACAGGGAGAAACACCGGGGAGCTGTTTTTT	CASLDGTGRNTGELFF
TRBJ2-7	TRBD2	TRBV3-1/TRBV3-2	once	TGTGCCAGCAGTTCGCTGGGGGGGTTGCACGAGCAGTACTTC	CASSSLGGLHEQYF